Detailed here is one T cell receptor (beta chain). This sample is drawn from a study of human T cells and chemical hapten exposure. Across the study: The sensitizing agent was 2% DPC, placed on roughly 2 cm by roughly 2 cm of upper inner arm skin. Doses of diphenylcyclopropenone went to the patients' scalps weekly throughout the roughly 22-week study.

TCRdb used MiXCR to reprocess the RACE reads, holding one entry per CDR3 protein. Among 350,000 to 450,000 distinct CDR3 sequences, about 5.1% were seen once, and the ten largest hold just over 2.5%. V lost 8 bases to trimming and J lost 2 bases, with 16 bases between them. Germline assignment: CDR1 MNHEY and CDR2 SMNVEV (reference sequence). The CDR3 is 14 residues long. The time point was: pre-sensitization, week 0. Treatment denoted: therapeutic diphenylcyclopropenone sensitization with weekly scalp DPC. The template was total RNA from unfractionated whole blood. The rearrangement links TRBV27 to TRBJ2-7; D not certain. This material consisted of whole blood, taken in connection with sensitization to the hapten diphenylcyclopropenone (DPC). The receptor's source is a woman in her forties or fifties with alopecia areata. Some clones in this sample may be carry-over from other donors' samples. In nucleotides, the CDR3 is TGTGCCAGCGGCCGGGCGAGCACCCCCTACGAGCAGTACTTC. This translates into CASGRASTPYEQYF.